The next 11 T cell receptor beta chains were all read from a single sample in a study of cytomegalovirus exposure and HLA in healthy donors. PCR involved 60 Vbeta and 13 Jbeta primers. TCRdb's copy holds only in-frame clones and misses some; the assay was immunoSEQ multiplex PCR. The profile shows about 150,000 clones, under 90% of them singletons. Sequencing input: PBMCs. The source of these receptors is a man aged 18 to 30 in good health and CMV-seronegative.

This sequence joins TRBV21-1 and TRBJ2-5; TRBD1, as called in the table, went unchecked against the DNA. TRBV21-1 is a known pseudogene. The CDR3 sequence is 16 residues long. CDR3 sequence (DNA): TGTGCCAGCAGCAAAGGAGGAATGGGGGCGGAAGAGACCCAGTACTTC. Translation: CASSKGGMGAEETQYF.

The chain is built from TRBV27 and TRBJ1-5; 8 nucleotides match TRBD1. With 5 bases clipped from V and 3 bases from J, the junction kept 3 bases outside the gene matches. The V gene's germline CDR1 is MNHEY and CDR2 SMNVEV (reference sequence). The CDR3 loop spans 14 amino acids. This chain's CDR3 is CASSLDRDNQPQHF. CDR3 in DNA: TGTGCCAGCAGTCTGGACAGGGACAATCAGCCCCAGCATTTT.

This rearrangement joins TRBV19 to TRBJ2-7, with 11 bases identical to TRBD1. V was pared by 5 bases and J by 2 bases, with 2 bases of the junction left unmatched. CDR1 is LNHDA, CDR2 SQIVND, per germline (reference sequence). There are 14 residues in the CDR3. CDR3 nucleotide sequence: TGTGCCAGTAGTTCGGGACAGGGGGCCTACGAGCAGTACTTC. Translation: CASSSGQGAYEQYF.

CDR3 DNA sequence: TGCAGTGCTGGGGGGACCCTCCACTTT. Translating it yields CSAGGTLHF. The genes are TRBV20-1 and TRBJ1-6; possibly TRBD1 for D (5 bases). The CDR3 length is 9 residues. Germline V CDR1 and CDR2: DFQATT, SNEGSKA (reference sequence). V was cut by 5 bases and J by 14 bases, with 7 bases left in between.

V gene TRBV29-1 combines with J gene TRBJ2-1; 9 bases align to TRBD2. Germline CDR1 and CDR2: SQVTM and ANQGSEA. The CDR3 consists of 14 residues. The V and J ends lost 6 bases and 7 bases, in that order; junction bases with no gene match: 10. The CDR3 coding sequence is TGCAGCGTCCCCCAGCGGGGGGCTGGTAATGAGCAGTTCTTC. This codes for CSVPQRGAGNEQFF.

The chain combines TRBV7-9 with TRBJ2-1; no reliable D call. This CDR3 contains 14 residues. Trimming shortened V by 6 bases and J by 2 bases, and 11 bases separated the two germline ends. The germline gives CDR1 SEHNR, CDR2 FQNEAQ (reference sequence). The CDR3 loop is CASRARSPYNEQFF. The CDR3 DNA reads TGTGCCAGCAGAGCAAGGAGTCCCTACAATGAGCAGTTCTTC.

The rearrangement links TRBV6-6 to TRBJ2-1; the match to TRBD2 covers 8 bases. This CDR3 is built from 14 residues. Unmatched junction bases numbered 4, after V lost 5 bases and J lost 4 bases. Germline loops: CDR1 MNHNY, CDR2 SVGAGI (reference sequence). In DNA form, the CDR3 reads TGTGCCAGCAGTCTCGGGGGGGGGTACAATGAGCAGTTCTTC. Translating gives CASSLGGGYNEQFF.

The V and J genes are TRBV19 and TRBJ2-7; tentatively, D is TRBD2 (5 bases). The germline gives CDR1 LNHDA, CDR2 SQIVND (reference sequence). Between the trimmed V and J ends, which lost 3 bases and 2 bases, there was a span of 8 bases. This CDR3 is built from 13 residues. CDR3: CASSIAGTYEQYF. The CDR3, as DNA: TGTGCCAGTAGTATCGCCGGGACCTACGAGCAGTACTTC. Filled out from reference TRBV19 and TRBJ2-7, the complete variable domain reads DGGITQSPKYLFRKEGQNVTLSCEQNLNHDAMYWYRQDPGQGLRLIYYSQIVNDFQKGDIAEGYSVSREKKESFPLTVTSAQKNPTAFYLCASSIAGTYEQYFGPGTRLTVT.

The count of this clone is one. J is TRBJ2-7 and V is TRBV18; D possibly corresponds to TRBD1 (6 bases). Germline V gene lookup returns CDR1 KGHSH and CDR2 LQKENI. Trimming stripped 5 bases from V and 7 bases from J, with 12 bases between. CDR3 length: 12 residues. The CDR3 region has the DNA TGTGCCAGCTCAGAGCAGGGGCAAGAGCAGTACTTC. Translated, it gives CASSEQGQEQYF.

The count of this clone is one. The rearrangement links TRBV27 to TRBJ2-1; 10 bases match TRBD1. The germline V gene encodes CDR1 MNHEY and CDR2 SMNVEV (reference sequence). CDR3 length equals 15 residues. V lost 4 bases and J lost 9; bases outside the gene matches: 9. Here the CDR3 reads CASSSWTGGEVEQFF. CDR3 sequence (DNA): TGTGCCAGCAGTTCTTGGACAGGGGGAGAGGTTGAGCAGTTCTTC.

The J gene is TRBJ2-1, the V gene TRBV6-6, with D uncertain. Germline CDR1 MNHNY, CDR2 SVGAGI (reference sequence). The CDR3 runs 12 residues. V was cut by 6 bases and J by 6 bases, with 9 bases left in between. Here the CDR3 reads CASSPVGNEQFF. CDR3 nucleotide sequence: TGTGCCAGCAGCCCCGTCGGCAATGAGCAGTTCTTC.